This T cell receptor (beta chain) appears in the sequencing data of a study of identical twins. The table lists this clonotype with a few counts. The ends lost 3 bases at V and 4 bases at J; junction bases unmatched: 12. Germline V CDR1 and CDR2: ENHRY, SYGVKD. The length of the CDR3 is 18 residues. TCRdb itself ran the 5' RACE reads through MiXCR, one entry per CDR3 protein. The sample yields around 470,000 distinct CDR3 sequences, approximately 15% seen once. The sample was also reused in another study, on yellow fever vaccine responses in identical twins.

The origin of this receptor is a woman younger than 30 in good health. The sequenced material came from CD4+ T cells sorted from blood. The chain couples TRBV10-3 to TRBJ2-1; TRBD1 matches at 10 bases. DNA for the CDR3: TGTGCCATCAGTGACCCGAGGGACAGGGGATCTCTATACAATGAGCAGTTCTTC. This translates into CAISDPRDRGSLYNEQFF.